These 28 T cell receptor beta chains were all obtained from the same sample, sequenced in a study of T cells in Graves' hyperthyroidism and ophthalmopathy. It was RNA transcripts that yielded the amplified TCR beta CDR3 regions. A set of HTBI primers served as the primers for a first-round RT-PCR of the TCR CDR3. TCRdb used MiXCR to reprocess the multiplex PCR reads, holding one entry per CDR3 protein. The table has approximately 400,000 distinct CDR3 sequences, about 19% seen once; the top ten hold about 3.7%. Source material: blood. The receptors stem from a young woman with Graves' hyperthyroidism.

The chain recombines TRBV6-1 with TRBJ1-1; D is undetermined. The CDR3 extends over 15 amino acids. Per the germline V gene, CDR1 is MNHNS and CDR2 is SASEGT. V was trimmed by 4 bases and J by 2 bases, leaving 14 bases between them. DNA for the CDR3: TGTGCCAGCAGTGCCACAGTCTACCTTAACACTGAAGCTTTCTTT. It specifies CASSATVYLNTEAFF.

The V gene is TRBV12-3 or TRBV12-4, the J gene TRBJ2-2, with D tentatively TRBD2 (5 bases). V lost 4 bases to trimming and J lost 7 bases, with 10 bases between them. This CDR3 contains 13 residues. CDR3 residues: CASSSTGIGELFF. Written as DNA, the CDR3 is TGTGCCAGCAGTTCCACGGGAATCGGGGAGCTGTTTTTT.

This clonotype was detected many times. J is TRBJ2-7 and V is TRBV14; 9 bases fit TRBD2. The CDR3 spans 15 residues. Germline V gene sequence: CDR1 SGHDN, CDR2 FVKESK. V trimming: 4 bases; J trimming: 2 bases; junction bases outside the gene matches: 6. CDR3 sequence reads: CASSPSSGVTYEQYF. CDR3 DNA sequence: TGTGCCAGCAGCCCATCTAGCGGGGTAACCTACGAGCAGTACTTC. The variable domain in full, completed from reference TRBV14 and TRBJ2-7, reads EAGVTQFPSHSVIEKGQTVTLRCDPISGHDNLYWYRRVMGKEIKFLLHFVKESKQDESGMPNNRFLAERTGGTYSTLKVQPAELEDSGVYFCASSPSSGVTYEQYFGPGTRLTVT.

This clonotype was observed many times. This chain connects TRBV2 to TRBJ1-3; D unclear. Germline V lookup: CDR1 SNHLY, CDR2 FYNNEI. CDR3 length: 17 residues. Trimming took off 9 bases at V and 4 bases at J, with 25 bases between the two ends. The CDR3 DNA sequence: TGTGCCAGGTCGAGAAACGGACCTCTTTCGTCGGGAAACACCATATATTTT. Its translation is CARSRNGPLSSGNTIYF.

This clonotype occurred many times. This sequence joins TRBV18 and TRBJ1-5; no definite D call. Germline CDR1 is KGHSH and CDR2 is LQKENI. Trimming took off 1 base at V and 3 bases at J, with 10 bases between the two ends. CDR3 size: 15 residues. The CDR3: CASSPRPADNQPQHF. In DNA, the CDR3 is TGTGCCAGCTCACCACGTCCAGCAGACAATCAGCCCCAGCATTTT.

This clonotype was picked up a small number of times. CDR3 in amino acids: CASSGYTHFGFPNSPLHF. CDR3 sequence (DNA): TGTGCCAGCAGCGGATATACCCACTTTGGCTTTCCGAATTCACCCCTCCACTTT. V and J are TRBV11-1 and TRBJ1-6; D gene ambiguous. CDR1 and CDR2 from the germline V gene are SGHAT and FQDESV (reference sequence). V dropped 5 bases and J dropped 7 bases, with 24 bases sitting between them. The CDR3 extends over 18 amino acids.

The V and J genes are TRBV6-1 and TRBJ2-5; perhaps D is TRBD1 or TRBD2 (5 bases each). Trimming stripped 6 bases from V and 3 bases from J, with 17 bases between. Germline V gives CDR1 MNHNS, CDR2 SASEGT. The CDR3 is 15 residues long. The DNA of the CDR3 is TGTGCCAGCAGCCAGGCCGGGACGACCGAAGAGACCCAGTACTTC. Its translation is CASSQAGTTEETQYF.

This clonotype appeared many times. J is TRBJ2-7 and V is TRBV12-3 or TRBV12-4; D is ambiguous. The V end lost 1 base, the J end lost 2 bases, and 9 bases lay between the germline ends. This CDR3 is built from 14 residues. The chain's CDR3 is CASSLVHGPYEQYF. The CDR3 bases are TGTGCCAGCAGTTTAGTACACGGCCCCTACGAGCAGTACTTC.

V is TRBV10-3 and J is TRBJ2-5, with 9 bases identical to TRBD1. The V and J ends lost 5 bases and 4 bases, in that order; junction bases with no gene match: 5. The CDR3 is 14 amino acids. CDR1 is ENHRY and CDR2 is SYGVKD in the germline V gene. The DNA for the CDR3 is TGTGCCATCAGTACGGACAGGGGAAGAGAGACCCAGTACTTC. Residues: CAISTDRGRETQYF.

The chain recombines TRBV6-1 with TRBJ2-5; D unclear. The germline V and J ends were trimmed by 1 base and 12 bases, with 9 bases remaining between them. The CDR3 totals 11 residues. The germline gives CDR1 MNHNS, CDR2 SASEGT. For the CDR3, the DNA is TGTGCCAGCAGTGAAGTCTTTTTGGAGTACTTC. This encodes CASSEVFLEYF.

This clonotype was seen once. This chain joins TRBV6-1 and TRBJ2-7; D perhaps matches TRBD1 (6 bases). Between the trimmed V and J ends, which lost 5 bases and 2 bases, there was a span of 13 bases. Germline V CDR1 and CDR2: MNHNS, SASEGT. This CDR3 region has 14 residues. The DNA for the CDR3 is TGTGCCAGCAGTACAGGGATTTGGGCCTACGAGCAGTACTTC. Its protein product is CASSTGIWAYEQYF.

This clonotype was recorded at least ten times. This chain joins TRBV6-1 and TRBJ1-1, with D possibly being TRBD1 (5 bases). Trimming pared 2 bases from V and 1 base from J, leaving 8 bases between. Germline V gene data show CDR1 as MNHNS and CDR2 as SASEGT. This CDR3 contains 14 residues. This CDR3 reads CASSEQGGNTEAFF. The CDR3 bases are TGTGCCAGCAGTGAACAGGGAGGGAACACTGAAGCTTTCTTT.

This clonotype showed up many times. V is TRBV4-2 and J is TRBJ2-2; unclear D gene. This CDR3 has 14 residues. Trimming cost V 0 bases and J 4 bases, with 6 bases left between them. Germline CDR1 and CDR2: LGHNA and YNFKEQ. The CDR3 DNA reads TGTGCCAGCAGCCAAGAGGTTTTCACCGGGGAGCTGTTTTTT. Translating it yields CASSQEVFTGELFF.

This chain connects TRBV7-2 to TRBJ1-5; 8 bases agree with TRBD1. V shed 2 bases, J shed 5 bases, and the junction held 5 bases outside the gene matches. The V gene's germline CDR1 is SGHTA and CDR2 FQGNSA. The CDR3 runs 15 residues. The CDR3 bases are TGTGCCAGCAGCTTATTCTCACAGGGGGATCAGCCCCAGCATTTT. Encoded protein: CASSLFSQGDQPQHF.

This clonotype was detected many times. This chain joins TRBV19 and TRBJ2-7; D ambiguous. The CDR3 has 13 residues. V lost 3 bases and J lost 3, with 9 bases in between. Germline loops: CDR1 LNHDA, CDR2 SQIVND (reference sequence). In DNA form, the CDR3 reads TGTGCCAGTAGTATCCAAACAGACTACGAGCAGTACTTC. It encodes CASSIQTDYEQYF.

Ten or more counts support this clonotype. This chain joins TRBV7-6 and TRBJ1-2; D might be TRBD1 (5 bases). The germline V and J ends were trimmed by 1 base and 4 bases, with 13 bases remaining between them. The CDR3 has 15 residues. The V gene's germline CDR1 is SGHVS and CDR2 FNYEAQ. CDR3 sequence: CASSLGDGGTYGYTF. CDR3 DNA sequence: TGTGCCAGCAGCTTAGGAGATGGAGGGACCTATGGCTACACCTTC.

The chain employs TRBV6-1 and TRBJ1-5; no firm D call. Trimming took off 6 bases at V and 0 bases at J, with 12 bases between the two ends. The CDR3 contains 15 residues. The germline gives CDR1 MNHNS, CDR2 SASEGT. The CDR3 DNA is TGTGCCAGCAGACCCGCAGATTATAGCAATCAGCCCCAGCATTTT. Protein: CASRPADYSNQPQHF.

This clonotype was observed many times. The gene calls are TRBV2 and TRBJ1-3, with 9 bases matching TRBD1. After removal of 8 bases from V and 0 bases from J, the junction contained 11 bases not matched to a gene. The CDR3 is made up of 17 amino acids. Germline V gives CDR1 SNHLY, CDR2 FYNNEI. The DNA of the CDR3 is TGTGCCAGCGGGGACAGGGTTAGTTCCTTCTCTGGAAACACCATATATTTT. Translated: CASGDRVSSFSGNTIYF.

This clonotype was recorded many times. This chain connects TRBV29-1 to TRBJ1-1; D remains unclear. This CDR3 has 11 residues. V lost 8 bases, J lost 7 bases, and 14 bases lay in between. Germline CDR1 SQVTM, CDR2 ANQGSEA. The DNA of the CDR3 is TGCAGCTCAGCACGCGTGGGTGAAGCTTTCTTT. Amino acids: CSSARVGEAFF.

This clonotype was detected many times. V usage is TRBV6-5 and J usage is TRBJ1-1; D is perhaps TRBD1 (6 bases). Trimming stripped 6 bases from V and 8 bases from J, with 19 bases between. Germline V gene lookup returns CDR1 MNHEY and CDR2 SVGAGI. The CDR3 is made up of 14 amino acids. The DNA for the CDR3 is TGTGCCAGCAGCCACGGCAGGGGATCGTTCGAAGCTTTCTTT. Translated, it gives CASSHGRGSFEAFF.

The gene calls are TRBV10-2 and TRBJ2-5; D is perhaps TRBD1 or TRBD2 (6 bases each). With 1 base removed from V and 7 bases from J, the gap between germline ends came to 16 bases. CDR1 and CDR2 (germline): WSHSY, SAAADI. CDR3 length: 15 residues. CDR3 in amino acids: CASSEWAGEEVTQYF. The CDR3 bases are TGCGCCAGCAGTGAGTGGGCAGGGGAGGAGGTGACCCAGTACTTC.

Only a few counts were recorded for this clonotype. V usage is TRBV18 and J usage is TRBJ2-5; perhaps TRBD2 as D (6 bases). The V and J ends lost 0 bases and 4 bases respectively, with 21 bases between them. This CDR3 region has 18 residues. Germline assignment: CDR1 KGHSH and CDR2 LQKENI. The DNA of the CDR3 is TGTGCCAGCTCACCACCCCCCCACCGGGGGAGAGATGTAGAGACCCAGTACTTC. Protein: CASSPPPHRGRDVETQYF.

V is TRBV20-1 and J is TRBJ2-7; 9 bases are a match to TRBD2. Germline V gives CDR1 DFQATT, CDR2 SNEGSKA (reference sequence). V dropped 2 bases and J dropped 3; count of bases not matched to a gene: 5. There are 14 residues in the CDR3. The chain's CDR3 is CSARPSGIVYEQYF. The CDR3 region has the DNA TGCAGTGCTAGACCTAGCGGGATTGTCTACGAGCAGTACTTC.

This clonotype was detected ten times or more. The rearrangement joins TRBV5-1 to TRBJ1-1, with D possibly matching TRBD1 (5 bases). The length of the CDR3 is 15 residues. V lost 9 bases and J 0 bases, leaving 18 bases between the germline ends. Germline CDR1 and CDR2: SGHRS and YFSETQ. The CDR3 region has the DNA TGCGCCACGAAACCCGGGGGGGATTTGAACACTGAAGCTTTCTTT. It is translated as CATKPGGDLNTEAFF.

DNA for the CDR3: TGTGCCAGCAGATCACTTTTTCAGGCCAACTCCTATAATTCACCCCTCCACTTT. Amino acid sequence: CASRSLFQANSYNSPLHF. J is TRBJ1-6 and V is TRBV12-3 or TRBV12-4; no firm D call. The CDR3 is 18 amino acids. V shed 6 bases and J shed 0 bases, with 18 bases lying between them.

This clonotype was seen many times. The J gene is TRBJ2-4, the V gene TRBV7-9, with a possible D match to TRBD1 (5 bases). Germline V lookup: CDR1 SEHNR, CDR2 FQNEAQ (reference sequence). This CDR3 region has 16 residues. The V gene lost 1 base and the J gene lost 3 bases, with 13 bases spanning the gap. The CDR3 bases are TGTGCCAGCAGCTTAGGGGCAGGGAAAGTCAAAAACATTCAGTACTTC. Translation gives CASSLGAGKVKNIQYF.

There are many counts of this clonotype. The CDR3: CASSDPGHQANQPQHF. CDR3 sequence (DNA): TGTGCCAGCAGTGATCCGGGACACCAAGCCAATCAGCCCCAGCATTTT. V usage is TRBV6-1 and J usage is TRBJ1-5; tentative D call: TRBD1 (6 bases). Deletions cut 3 bases from V and 3 bases from J, with 15 bases between. This CDR3 contains 16 residues. Germline values: CDR1 MNHNS, CDR2 SASEGT.

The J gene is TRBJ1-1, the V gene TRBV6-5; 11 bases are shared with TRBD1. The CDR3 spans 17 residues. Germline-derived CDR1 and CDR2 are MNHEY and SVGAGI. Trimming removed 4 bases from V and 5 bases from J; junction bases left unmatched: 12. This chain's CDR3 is CASSLRTGGYLGTEAFF. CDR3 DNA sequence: TGTGCCAGCAGTTTACGGACAGGGGGCTATTTGGGAACTGAAGCTTTCTTT.